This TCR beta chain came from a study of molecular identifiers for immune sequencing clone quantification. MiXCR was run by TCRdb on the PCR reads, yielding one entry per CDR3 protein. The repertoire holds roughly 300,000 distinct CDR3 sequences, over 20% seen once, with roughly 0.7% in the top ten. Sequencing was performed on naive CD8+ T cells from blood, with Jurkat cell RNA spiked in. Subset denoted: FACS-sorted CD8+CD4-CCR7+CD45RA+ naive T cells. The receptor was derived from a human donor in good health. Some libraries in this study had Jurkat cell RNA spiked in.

The CDR3 spells CASGQPGGGYEKLFF. As DNA, the CDR3 is TGTGCTAGTGGCCAGCCCGGGGGGGGGTATGAAAAACTGTTTTTT. The chain has TRBV12-5 and TRBJ1-4, with D possibly TRBD1 on 5 matching bases. The CDR3 has 15 amino acids. Trimming left V 6 bases short and J 6 bases short, with 17 bases between. Germline loops: CDR1 LGHNT, CDR2 FRNRAP.